A single sample is the source of the 2 T cell receptor beta chains below, sequenced in a study of circulating CD8 cells and anti-PD-1 response in melanoma (TCRdb year 2020). Sequencing instrument: NextSeq 500. TCR libraries were prepared from approximately 14 ng of total RNA with the QIAseq Immune Repertoire RNA Library Kit, Human TCR Panel. Using fastp at Q25 and MiXCR, TCRdb reprocessed the public reads and kept productive beta chains. All rows with the same CDR3 protein become a single entry with the most common DNA and genes. In all, the sample holds several hundred distinct CDR3 sequences, and 11% of those were seen once. The ten largest clones take up 35% to 40% of the sample. Four subsets defined by PD-1 and/or TIGIT were sorted from live CD3+CD8+TCRalphabeta+ cells on a BD FACSAria II cell sorter. This specimen was CD8+ T cells from PBMCs, taken at baseline or after one month of anti-PD-1 therapy (not recorded which). The receptors here all came from a human donor with melanoma.

This clonotype is deemed large. This chain joins TRBV24-1 and TRBJ2-1; no definite D call. The germline V and J ends were trimmed by 5 bases and 3 bases, with 10 bases remaining between them. The CDR3 has 14 residues. The germline gives CDR1 KGHDR, CDR2 SFDVKD. The CDR3 spells CATSGVGNYNEQFF. The CDR3 DNA follows: TGTGCCACCAGTGGGGTTGGAAACTACAATGAGCAGTTCTTC.

This clonotype is termed medium-sized. The rearrangement joins TRBV6-4 to TRBJ2-1, with a weak D call TRBD1 (6 bases). Trimming pared 6 bases from V and 10 bases from J, leaving 13 bases between. Germline-derived CDR1 and CDR2 are MRHNA and SNTAGT. The CDR3 extends over 12 amino acids. As DNA, the CDR3 is TGTGCCAGCAGCGCAGGGGAGAGCGAGCAGTTCTTC. It specifies CASSAGESEQFF.